The source of this T cell receptor beta chain is a study of T cell responses to AZD1222 COVID-19 vaccine (TCRdb year 2021). Context from the whole study: A total of 230 to 250 trial participants underwent TCR sequencing, of whom some 210 received two doses of AZD1222 and some 26 received two doses of the MenACWY control vaccine. Trial participants were enrolled by age into subgroups of 18-55, 56-69 and 70-plus years, and roughly 150, 30 and 60 TCR-sequenced participants, respectively, were included in these subgroups. General study outcomes and caveats: Vaccine-associated CD4 TCRs spanned the whole spike protein, with dominant responses in regions 160-218 and 743-854. Conclusions about previously exposed vaccinees are limited, since just 5 to 7 AZD1222 recipients were seropositive for SARS-CoV-2 at baseline. The 56-69-year group was small, and its depth increase did not reach significance, likely because of low power. Spike-specific TCR breadth and depth rose significantly after two AZD1222 doses compared with day 0 and with MenACWY recipients. Epitopes outside the regions mutated in the B.1.351 and B.1.1.7 variants were reportedly recognized by nearly half of the unique spike-specific TCRs. Because no day 14 peak-response samples were available, the repertoires could be characterized only after the peak T cell response. Participants were mostly white British and included more females than males, and it was suggested by the authors that clonal diversity may have been underestimated.

Points on this clone: Its antigen remains unidentified. Base-call qualities are not available, and no considerably larger clone is one nucleotide away.

In light of the paper, this sample's time point label describes: about 28 days (+/-7) after the second vaccine dose. AZD1222 recipients whose second dose came at about 4 weeks and those whose second dose came at about 12 weeks were combined into one group, since spike-specific TCR depth and breadth did not differ between the two schedules. Vaccinee samples were obtained from the UK trials COV001 and COV002, which included a single-blind randomized controlled phase 2/3 trial of AZD1222 (ChAdOx1 nCoV-19) in healthy adults. Trial participant PBMC samples were collected at day 0 and day 28 after the second dose for TCRbeta chain sequencing. The CDR3 regions of human TCRbeta chains were analyzed by immunosequencing. As for how the authors treated the data: TCRs in the repertoires were matched against a reference library of SARS-CoV-2-specific TCRs that had been generated with the MIRA antigen-specificity platform. Breadth was defined as the fraction of unique TCRs that were SARS-CoV-2-associated. Depth was defined as the fraction of total T cells that were SARS-CoV-2-associated. Using the MIRA data, each spike-specific TCR was assigned both to the spike region to which the TCR was reactive and to a CD4 or CD8 class. Log10-transformed breadth and depth values were compared by one-way ANOVA with Sidak's multiple comparisons tests. This immuneACCESS table, as held by TCRdb, lists in-frame sequences with V and J called but not all clones. Of the missing ones, under half trace to an unresolved V gene in checked studies; the others have no known cause. That table supplies the V and J calls and clone size; D and trimming were determined from the DNA. In this sample the table shows approximately 140,000 clones, 90% to 95% of which occur a single time. Roughly 4% of the sample is in the top ten clones.

CDR1 MGHRA and CDR2 YSYEKL were looked up in the germline V gene. Trimming takes 5 bases off V and 4 bases off J; junction bases not matched to a gene: 11. The CDR3 measures 16 amino acids from cysteine to phenylalanine. The DNA shown is the 48-base CDR3, in frame from base 1. The receptor was isolated from an adult who received the AZD1222 COVID-19 vaccine. Rearrangement joined TRBV4-1 to TRBJ2-3, and 8 junctional nucleotides match TRBD2. The input for sequencing was peripheral blood, taken 28 days after the second AZD1222 dose. DNA sequence: TGCGCCAGCAGCATACGGGAGGGAGCAGCTTCAGATACGCAGTATTTT. The resulting protein is CASSIREGAASDTQYF.